A single TCR beta chain is shown here with its context. The antigen remains unidentified. TCRdb reprocessed the reads with MiXCR, giving one entry per CDR3 protein. Seen here are approximately 490,000 distinct CDR3 sequences, approximately 10% observed once, and the top ten hold about a tenth. These data come from a study of T cell repertoires in cytomegalovirus infection. Study in general: It can be stated that public TCR beta signatures indicated CMV infection as well as a matching HLA type. Whole-study results and caveats: Carriers of CMV and the relevant HLA type were discriminated by public TCR beta frequency.

Between the trimmed V and J ends, which lost 4 bases and 1 base, there was a span of 10 bases. The CDR3 totals 14 residues. Germline V gene lookup returns CDR1 LGHDT and CDR2 YNNKEL (reference sequence). The clonotype originates from a human donor in good health (CMV status not recorded). Some clones in this sample may be carry-over from other donors' samples. This chain joins TRBV3-1 and TRBJ1-2; D is possibly TRBD1 (5 bases). Sequencing used PBMCs. The DNA for the CDR3 is TGTGCCAGCAGCCCCAGGGAGATTAACTATGGCTACACCTTC. It encodes CASSPREINYGYTF.